This T cell receptor (beta chain) was identified in a study of tumor and adjacent non-tumor tissue in lung cancer. Study-wide context: The cohort had roughly 11 adenocarcinoma, a couple of squamous cell and 1 small cell patients. Samples averaged around 4.2 million productive TCRbeta reads each.

Study-level points and caveats: Compared with tumor, normal lung showed significantly lower TCR diversity.

No cell sorting was done before RNA was extracted from the tissue. More than 3 cm separated this lung sample from the edge of the tumor. The CDR3 is made up of 16 amino acids. Comments on this clonotype: Its target is unknown. Mismatch with germline at one junction end may stem from a read error.

The library came from three nested PCR rounds adapted from ARM-PCR protocols. TCRdb redid the calling of the multiplex PCR reads with MiXCR, one entry per CDR3 protein. The table records tens of thousands of distinct CDR3 sequences, around two thirds of them present only once. Sequenced input: distant non-tumor lung tissue. The source of this sequence is a man aged 70-80 years with non-small cell lung cancer. The chain combines TRBV12-3 or TRBV12-4 with TRBJ2-5; D not resolved. The CDR3 region is CASTARVAGDLRTQCF. The CDR3 coding sequence is TGTGCCAGCACCGCCCGGGTGGCAGGAGATCTACGAACCCAGTGCTTC.